The 20 T cell receptor beta chains presented below share a single source sample, sequenced in a study of T cells in Graves' hyperthyroidism and ophthalmopathy. Amplified TCR beta CDR3 regions came from RNA transcripts. Primed by the HTBI set, a first-round RT-PCR was run on the TCR CDR3. TCRdb reprocessed the multiplex PCR reads via MiXCR and lists one record per CDR3 protein. The sample consists of fewer than 450,000 distinct CDR3 sequences, around 15% of them appearing once. Sequences were obtained from blood. All receptors derive from a woman in her sixties or seventies with Graves' ophthalmopathy.

This clonotype was observed at least ten times. The chain links TRBV27 to TRBJ2-7, with 7 nucleotides matching TRBD2. The ends lost 2 bases at V and 3 bases at J; junction bases unmatched: 7. This CDR3 contains 15 residues. Germline CDR1 MNHEY, CDR2 SMNVEV (reference sequence). The CDR3 spells CASSLVMGGGYEQYF. The CDR3 DNA reads as TGTGCCAGCAGTTTAGTGATGGGGGGGGGCTACGAGCAGTACTTC.

This clonotype was counted many times. V is TRBV28 and J is TRBJ2-3; 11 nucleotides align to TRBD2. From germline, CDR1 is MDHEN and CDR2 SYDVKM. CDR3 length: 17 residues. V shed 4 bases and J 6 bases; nucleotides not matched to a gene: 12. CDR3 residues: CASSSGLAGFTRDTQYF. The CDR3 region has the DNA TGTGCCAGCAGTTCAGGACTAGCGGGTTTCACACGGGATACGCAGTATTTT.

This clonotype appeared a few times. The rearrangement links TRBV24-1 to TRBJ2-7; the match to TRBD2 covers 13 bases. The CDR3 extends over 16 amino acids. Losses at the gene ends were 3 bases for V and 4 bases for J; bases not matched to a gene: 5. Germline V gene lookup returns CDR1 KGHDR and CDR2 SFDVKD. CDR3 in DNA: TGTGCCACCAGTGATCCTAGGACTAGCGGGAGTTACGAGCAGTACTTC. Protein sequence: CATSDPRTSGSYEQYF.

The chain links TRBV25-1 to TRBJ2-6, with 8 bases identical to TRBD1. CDR1 is MGHDK, CDR2 SYGVNS, per germline. The CDR3 covers 18 residues. With V trimmed by 2 bases and J by 0 bases, 6 bases remained unmatched. DNA of the CDR3: TGTGCCAGCAGTGAAAGGGGGACAGGACTCTCTGGGGCCAACGTCCTGACTTTC. It encodes CASSERGTGLSGANVLTF.

In its sample, this clonotype was seen many times. V is TRBV7-9 and J is TRBJ2-5; D remains unclear. The CDR3 spans 14 residues. Per the germline V gene, CDR1 is SEHNR and CDR2 is FQNEAQ (reference sequence). V was pared by 1 base and J by 2 bases, with 8 bases between. The CDR3: CASSLGTTQETQYF. In DNA, the CDR3 is TGTGCCAGCAGCTTAGGTACAACTCAAGAGACCCAGTACTTC.

The V and J genes are TRBV30 and TRBJ2-7; maybe TRBD1 (5 bases). This CDR3 has 14 amino acids. CDR1 and CDR2 (germline): GTSNPN, SVGIG (reference sequence). Trimming took off 1 base at V and 3 bases at J, with 13 bases between the two ends. Here the CDR3 DNA reads TGTGCCTGGAGTGGGAATGGGGCGATCTACGAGCAGTACTTC. This codes for CAWSGNGAIYEQYF.

This clonotype was detected ten times or more. The chain couples TRBV3-1 to TRBJ1-5; D is perhaps TRBD1 (5 bases). Germline V lookup: CDR1 LGHDT, CDR2 YNNKEL (reference sequence). Trimming pared 1 base from V and 7 bases from J, leaving 14 bases between. The CDR3 consists of 15 residues. The CDR3 spells CASSQGGDSGQPQHF. As DNA, the CDR3 is TGTGCCAGCAGCCAAGGAGGAGACAGTGGCCAGCCCCAGCATTTT.

This clonotype occurred a few times. The CDR3 sequence: CSATGTGELETQYF. The CDR3 bases are TGCAGTGCTACCGGGACGGGGGAATTAGAGACCCAGTACTTC. This chain connects TRBV20-1 to TRBJ2-5; maybe TRBD2 (6 bases). Germline V CDR1 and CDR2: DFQATT, SNEGSKA (reference sequence). The germline V and J ends were trimmed by 4 bases and 4 bases, with 16 bases remaining between them. The CDR3 extends over 14 amino acids.

This clonotype was recorded many times. The gene calls are TRBV2 and TRBJ2-5; D remains ambiguous. In germline, CDR1 is SNHLY, CDR2 FYNNEI. V lost 7 bases and J lost 5, with 8 bases in between. CDR3 size: 11 residues. This CDR3 is CASTPMETQYF. In DNA form, the CDR3 reads TGTGCCAGCACCCCTATGGAGACCCAGTACTTC.

This clonotype was observed many times. The chain combines TRBV28 with TRBJ2-3; maybe TRBD1 (6 bases). The CDR3 has 13 amino acids. Trimming left V 2 bases short and J 4 bases short, with 7 bases between. Germline-derived CDR1 and CDR2 are MDHEN and SYDVKM. CDR3 amino acids: CASSLQGSDTQYF. The CDR3 DNA sequence: TGTGCCAGCAGTTTACAGGGGTCAGATACGCAGTATTTT.

The chain couples TRBV19 to TRBJ2-1; TRBD1 agrees at 8 bases. In germline, CDR1 is LNHDA, CDR2 SQIVND (reference sequence). V gave up 1 base and J gave up 5 bases; unmatched junction bases: 4. The CDR3 is made up of 15 amino acids. The CDR3 loop is CASSIGTGSHNEQFF. The CDR3 DNA sequence: TGTGCCAGTAGTATAGGGACAGGGTCCCACAATGAGCAGTTCTTC.

This clonotype showed up many times. The chain employs TRBV24-1 and TRBJ2-4; 10 bases match TRBD1. V lost 4 bases to trimming and J lost 4 bases; unmatched junction nucleotides: 6. The germline CDR1 and CDR2 sequences are KGHDR and SFDVKD. This CDR3 has 16 amino acids. CDR3 sequence reads: CATSDMTGGAKNIQYF. DNA of the CDR3: TGTGCCACCAGTGACATGACAGGGGGCGCGAAAAACATTCAGTACTTC.

This clonotype was observed at least ten times. The chain employs TRBV7-8 and TRBJ2-1; 10 positions agree with TRBD2. This CDR3 is 15 amino acids long. The V gene end was trimmed by 5 bases and the J gene end by 1 base; junction bases not matched to a gene: 2. Germline lookup yields CDR1 SGHVS and CDR2 FQNEAQ. Here the CDR3 DNA reads TGTGCCAGCAGCACACTAGCGGGGTCCTACAATGAGCAGTTCTTC. Translating it yields CASSTLAGSYNEQFF.

This rearrangement joins TRBV5-1 to TRBJ2-7, with 11 bases fitting TRBD2. V gave up 1 base and J gave up 4 bases; unmatched junction bases: 13. This CDR3 is built from 18 residues. The V gene's germline CDR1 is SGHRS and CDR2 YFSETQ. The CDR3 DNA follows: TGCGCCAGCAGCTTGTCTCCTCTAGCGGGAGGAGCCGAGTACGAGCAGTACTTC. Its protein is CASSLSPLAGGAEYEQYF.

In this sample, this clonotype turned up a few times. The junction and the germline gene differ at one end; a read error may be behind it. The V and J genes are TRBV9 and TRBJ2-1; TRBD2 matches 12 bases. The CDR3 covers 16 residues. From germline, CDR1 is SGDLS and CDR2 YYNGEE. This chain's CDR3 is CASNVGGTSGYNEQFF. The CDR3 DNA sequence: TGTGCCAGCAACGTAGGGGGGACTAGCGGGTACAATGAGCAGTTCTTC.

The V gene is TRBV11-2, the J gene TRBJ2-1; 13 bases agree with TRBD2. The germline V gene encodes CDR1 SGHAT and CDR2 FQNNGV. V lost 6 bases to trimming and J lost 10 bases; unmatched junction nucleotides: 6. CDR3 size: 14 residues. CDR3 in amino acids: CASRSGTSGDEQFF. The DNA for the CDR3 is TGTGCCAGCAGGTCCGGGACTAGCGGGGACGAGCAGTTCTTC.

This clonotype was observed at least ten times. V is TRBV2 and J is TRBJ1-5; D is uncertain. This CDR3 is built from 13 residues. CDR1 is SNHLY, CDR2 FYNNEI, per germline. V dropped 0 bases and J dropped 7 bases, with 7 bases sitting between them. Here the CDR3 reads CASSEAGGQPQHF. CDR3 nucleotides: TGTGCCAGCAGTGAAGCGGGAGGACAGCCCCAGCATTTT.

This clonotype was seen ten or more times. V gene TRBV7-8 combines with J gene TRBJ2-1, with 8 bases aligning to TRBD2. The germline gives CDR1 SGHVS, CDR2 FQNEAQ. This CDR3 is built from 18 residues. V shed 7 bases and J 3 bases; nucleotides not matched to a gene: 17. The CDR3 nucleotides read TGTGCCAGCATCCCTTCGGGGGGGAGCGGGATTAGCTACAATGAGCAGTTCTTC. Translating gives CASIPSGGSGISYNEQFF. The full variable domain, with the rest looked up from reference TRBV7-8 and TRBJ2-1, is GAGVSQSPRYKVAKRGQDVALRCDPISGHVSLFWYQQALGQGPEFLTYFQNEAQLDKSGLPSDRFFAERPEGSVSTLKIQRTQQEDSAVYLCASIPSGGSGISYNEQFFGPGTRLTVL.

This clonotype was found many times. V gene TRBV20-1 combines with J gene TRBJ1-4; 9 nucleotides agree with TRBD1. Germline CDR1 DFQATT, CDR2 SNEGSKA (reference sequence). The CDR3 runs to 18 residues. J was trimmed by 3 bases and V by 0 bases; bases with no gene match: 11. The CDR3 region has the DNA TGCAGTGCTAGAGACATGGGACAGGGCACGCGGGCTAATGAAAAACTGTTTTTT. It is translated as CSARDMGQGTRANEKLFF.

This clonotype occurred many times. The chain joins TRBV29-1 to TRBJ2-7, with a weak D call TRBD1 (6 bases). This CDR3 comprises 15 residues. Trimming stripped 3 bases from V and 0 bases from J, with 15 bases between. Germline loops: CDR1 SQVTM, CDR2 ANQGSEA. The CDR3 protein is CSVELLQGHSYEQYF. CDR3 sequence (DNA): TGCAGCGTTGAGTTGTTGCAGGGGCACTCCTACGAGCAGTACTTC.